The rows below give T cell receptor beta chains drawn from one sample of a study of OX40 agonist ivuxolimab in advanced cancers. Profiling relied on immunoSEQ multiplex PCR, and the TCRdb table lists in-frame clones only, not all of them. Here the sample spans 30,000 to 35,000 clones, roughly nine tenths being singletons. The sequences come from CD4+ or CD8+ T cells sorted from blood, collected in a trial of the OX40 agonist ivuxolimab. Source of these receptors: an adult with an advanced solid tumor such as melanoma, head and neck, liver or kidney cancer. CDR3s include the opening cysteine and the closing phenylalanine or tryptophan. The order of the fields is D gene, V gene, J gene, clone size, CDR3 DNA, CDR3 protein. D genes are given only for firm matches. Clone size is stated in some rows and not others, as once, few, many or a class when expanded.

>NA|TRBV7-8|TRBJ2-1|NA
TGTGCCAGCAGCAGAGGGGATTACAATGAGCAGTTCTTC
CASSRGDYNEQFF
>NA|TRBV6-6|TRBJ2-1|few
TGTGCCAGCGGGGGTACAGGTCCTTACAATGAGCAGTTCTTC
CASGGTGPYNEQFF
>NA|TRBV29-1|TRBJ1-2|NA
TGCAGCGGTGGGGGAGGCACATTTGGCTACACCTTC
CSGGGGTFGYTF
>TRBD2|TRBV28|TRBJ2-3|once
TGTGCCAGCAGTTTACCCCGGGTCTTAGCGGGAGACACAGATACGCAGTATTTT
CASSLPRVLAGDTDTQYF
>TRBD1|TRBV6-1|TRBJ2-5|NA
TGTGCCAGCAGGGATTCGACAGGGTCAGAGACCCAGTACTTC
CASRDSTGSETQYF
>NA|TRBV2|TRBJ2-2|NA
TGTGCCAGCGGAGAAGCGGGGGAGCTGTTTTTT
CASGEAGELFF
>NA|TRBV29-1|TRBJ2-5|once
TGCAGCGTTGAAGATCCCCAGGAACAGACTGTGGTTAACCAAGAGACCCAGTACTTC
CSVEDPQEQTVVNQETQYF
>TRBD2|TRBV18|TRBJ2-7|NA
TGTGCCAGCTCACCTCGGACTAGCGGGGGGCCGAGCTCCTACGAGCAGTACTTC
CASSPRTSGGPSSYEQYF
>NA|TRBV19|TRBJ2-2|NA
TGTGCCAGTAGTGCCACCGGGGAGCTGTTTTTT
CASSATGELFF
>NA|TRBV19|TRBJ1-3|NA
TGTGCCACCAAAACAGGAAACACCATATATTTT
CATKTGNTIYF
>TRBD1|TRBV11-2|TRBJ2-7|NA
TGTGCCAGCAGCTTAGTTGGGACAGGTCCCTCCTACGAGCAGTACTTC
CASSLVGTGPSYEQYF
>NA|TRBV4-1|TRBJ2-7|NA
TGCGCCAGCAGCCCCAGTGGGTCCCCCGAGCAGTACTTC
CASSPSGSPEQYF
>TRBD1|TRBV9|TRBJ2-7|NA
TGTGCCAGCAGCGGGGGACAGCTTTCCTACGAGCAGTACTTC
CASSGGQLSYEQYF
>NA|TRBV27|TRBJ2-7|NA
TGTGCCAGCAGCCTGGGGGGCAACTCCTACGAGCAGTACTTC
CASSLGGNSYEQYF
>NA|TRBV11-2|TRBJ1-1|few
TGTGCCAGCAGCTTAGTTAGCCCTGAAGCTTTCTTT
CASSLVSPEAFF
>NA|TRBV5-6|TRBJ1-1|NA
TGTGCCAGCAGCTCGGGCCCGGGAGCTGAAGCTTTCTTT
CASSSGPGAEAFF
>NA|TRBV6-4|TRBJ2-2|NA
TGTGCCAGCAGTGGAGGAGTCGGGGAGCTGTTTTTT
CASSGGVGELFF
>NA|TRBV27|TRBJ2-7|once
TGTGCCAGCAGTTTAAGGATTAAAGCCTACGAGCAGTACTTC
CASSLRIKAYEQYF
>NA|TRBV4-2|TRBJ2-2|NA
TGTGCCAGCAGCCAAGTTGGGGGCATAACGAACACCGGGGAGCTGTTTTTT
CASSQVGGITNTGELFF
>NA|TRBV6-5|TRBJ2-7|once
TGTGCCAGCAGTTCCGACTTAGGACACACCGTCTACGAGCAGTACTTC
CASSSDLGHTVYEQYF
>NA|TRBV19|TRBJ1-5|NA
TGTGCCAGTAGTATAGGACATTATAGCAATCAGCCCCAGCATTTT
CASSIGHYSNQPQHF
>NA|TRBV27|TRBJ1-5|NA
TGTGCCAGCAGTTTAGGCAGCAATCAGCCCCAGCATTTT
CASSLGSNQPQHF
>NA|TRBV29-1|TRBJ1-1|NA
TGCAGCGTCGTCAGCGGTGACGGCACTGAAGCTTTCTTT
CSVVSGDGTEAFF